This entry concerns a single T cell receptor (beta chain). Its antigen is currently unknown. This sample was taken from a study of Ad26.COV2.S vaccination and SARS-CoV-2 variants. Study outcomes and limitations: Measurements of TCR breadth and depth may have given underestimates of the total T cell responses. Higher spike-specific TCR breadth was found in vaccine recipients than in placebo recipients.

The V gene's germline CDR1 is MNHEY and CDR2 SVGAGI. The germline V and J ends were trimmed by 4 bases and 0 bases, with 6 bases remaining between them. This CDR3 region has 14 residues. The assay was immunoSEQ multiplex PCR, and TCRdb's table has in-frame clones only and misses some. The sample carries roughly 380,000 clones, just over 90% recorded once. This sequence originates from a human donor who had recovered from COVID-19. V and J are TRBV6-5 and TRBJ1-4; D remains ambiguous. The source material was peripheral blood, sampled after recovery from COVID-19. CDR3 bases: TGTGCCAGCAGTTCGTGGGCAACTAATGAAAAACTGTTTTTT. This encodes CASSSWATNEKLFF.